The clone carrying this T cell receptor (beta chain) was seen at least ten times. Its cognate antigen is unknown. A read error may account for a junction end that differs from germline. This record belongs to a study of post-analysis software for immune sequencing data. Study details: Several disease courses (relapsing-remitting, secondary progressive and progressive-relapsing) of multiple sclerosis were included. Study-wide results and caveats: Four to six TRBV segments were significantly more frequent in patients than in controls. TRBV5-6, TRBV5-1 and TRBV20-1 were among these segments. Among multiple sclerosis patients, normalized Chao1 diversity was significantly below that of controls. F measure grouped same-batch samples tightly together.

The CDR3 covers 13 residues. CDR1 is SGHRS and CDR2 is YFSETQ in the germline V gene. Unique-molecular-identifier-tagged TCR beta cDNA libraries were used. There were roughly 0.85 to 11 million T cells, and approximately 500,000 cDNA molecules came from them. TCRdb reprocessed the PCR reads via MiXCR and lists one record per CDR3 protein. The sample has roughly 870,000 distinct CDR3 sequences, about 53% seen once. The rearrangement links TRBV5-1 to TRBJ1-1; no clear D gene. The source is a girl aged 10 to 17 with multiple sclerosis. Sequencing was carried out using blood. CDR3 loop: CASSLRVNTEAFF. In nucleotides, the CDR3 is TGTGCCAGCAGCTTAAGGGTGAACACTGAAGCTTTCTTT.